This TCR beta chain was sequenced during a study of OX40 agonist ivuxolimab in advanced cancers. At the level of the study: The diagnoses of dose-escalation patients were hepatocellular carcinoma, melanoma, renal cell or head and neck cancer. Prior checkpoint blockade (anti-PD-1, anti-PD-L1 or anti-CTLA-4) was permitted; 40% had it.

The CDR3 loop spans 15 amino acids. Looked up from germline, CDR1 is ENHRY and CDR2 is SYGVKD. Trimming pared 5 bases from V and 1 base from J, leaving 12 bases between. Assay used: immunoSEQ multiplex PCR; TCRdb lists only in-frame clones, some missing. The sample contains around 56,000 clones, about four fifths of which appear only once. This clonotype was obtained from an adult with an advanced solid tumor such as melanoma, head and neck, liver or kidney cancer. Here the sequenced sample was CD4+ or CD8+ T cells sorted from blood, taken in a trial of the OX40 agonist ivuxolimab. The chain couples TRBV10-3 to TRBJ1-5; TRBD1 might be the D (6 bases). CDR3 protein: CAISQGPGSNQPQHF. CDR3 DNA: TGTGCCATCAGTCAGGGGCCGGGAAGCAATCAGCCCCAGCATTTT.